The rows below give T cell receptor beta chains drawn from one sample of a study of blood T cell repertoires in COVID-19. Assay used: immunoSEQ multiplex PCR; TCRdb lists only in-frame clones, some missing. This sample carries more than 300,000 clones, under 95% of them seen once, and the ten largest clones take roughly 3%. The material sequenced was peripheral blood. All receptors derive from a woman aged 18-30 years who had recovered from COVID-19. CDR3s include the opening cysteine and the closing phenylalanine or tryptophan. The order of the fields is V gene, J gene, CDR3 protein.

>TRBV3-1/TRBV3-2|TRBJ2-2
CASSQEYVSGSGTNTGELFF
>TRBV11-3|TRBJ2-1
CASEGVAGEGQFF
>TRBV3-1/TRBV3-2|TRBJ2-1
CASSHKAGIGNEQFF
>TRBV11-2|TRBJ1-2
CASSPDRSARGYTF
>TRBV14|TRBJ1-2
CASSPGTGLNFGYTF
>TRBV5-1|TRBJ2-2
CASRPPVRGSNTGELFF
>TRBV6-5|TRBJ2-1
CASSKRTGVSNEQFF
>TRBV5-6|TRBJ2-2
CASSPGGSGRTGELFF
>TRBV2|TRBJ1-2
CASRSSRPRVYTF
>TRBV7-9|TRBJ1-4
CASSWSGTDVEKLFF
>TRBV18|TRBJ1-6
CASSPLRDSNSPLHF
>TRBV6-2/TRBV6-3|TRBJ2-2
CASSYSAGDPNTGELFF
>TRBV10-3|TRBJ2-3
CAIKESGGDTQYF
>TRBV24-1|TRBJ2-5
CATSVGGGQGPQYF
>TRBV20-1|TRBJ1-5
CSASSDTNQPQHF
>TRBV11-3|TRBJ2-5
CASSSRTSGSRKTQYF
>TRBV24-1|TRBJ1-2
CATSDPPGQGAYGYTF
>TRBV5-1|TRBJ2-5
CASSVSTGAGAETQYF
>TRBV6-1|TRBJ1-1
CASSDPAQGGLGTEAFF
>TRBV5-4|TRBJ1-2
CASSRPGQGANYGYTF
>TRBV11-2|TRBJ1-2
CASSLGRGRANYGYTF
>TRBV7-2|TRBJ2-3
CASSSEAGAGTDTQYF
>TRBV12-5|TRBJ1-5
CASGLTTGGLASNQPQHF
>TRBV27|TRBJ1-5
CASSFSTGMDQPQHF